A single sample gave rise to the 16 T cell receptor beta chains below, sequenced in a study of shared clonotypes between healthy human individuals. Produced via immunoSEQ multiplex PCR; TCRdb's table is partial and in-frame only. The data show over 1.4 million clones, more than 95% seen once. Material for sequencing was naive CD4+ T cells sorted from blood. The subset was: CD45RA+ positively selected. The receptors here all came from a man under 40 in good health.

The chain is built from TRBV5-1 and TRBJ2-7, with D possibly called TRBD1 or TRBD2 (5 bases each). The CDR3 contains 15 residues. V was clipped by 4 bases and J by 3 bases, with 17 bases between them. The V gene's germline CDR1 is SGHRS and CDR2 YFSETQ. In DNA form, the CDR3 reads TGCGCCAGCAGCCGGGACGGGCCCGATTTCTACGAGCAGTACTTC. This translates into CASSRDGPDFYEQYF.

The rearrangement joins TRBV28 to TRBJ1-1; D is undetermined. CDR3 length: 15 residues. In germline, CDR1 is MDHEN, CDR2 SYDVKM. Between the trimmed V and J ends, which lost 5 bases and 0 bases, there was a span of 13 bases. CDR3 in DNA: TGTGCCAGCAGTAACTCGGGCAACTTGAACACTGAAGCTTTCTTT. It translates to CASSNSGNLNTEAFF.

This chain connects TRBV6-5 to TRBJ1-6; 11 bases are shared with TRBD1. Germline V lookup: CDR1 MNHEY, CDR2 SVGAGI. The CDR3 covers 14 residues. Unmatched junction bases numbered 4, after V lost 6 bases and J lost 9 bases. The CDR3 region is CASSGQGAGSPLHF. CDR3 nucleotides: TGTGCCAGCAGCGGACAGGGGGCAGGTTCACCCCTCCACTTT.

This clone was seen only once. V usage is TRBV28 and J usage is TRBJ2-5; D is undetermined. The length of the CDR3 is 13 residues. Germline V gene data show CDR1 as MDHEN and CDR2 as SYDVKM. With 6 bases removed from V and 4 bases from J, the gap between germline ends came to 12 bases. The CDR3 reads CASRTPGLETQYF. CDR3 DNA sequence: TGTGCCAGCAGAACTCCAGGATTAGAGACCCAGTACTTC.

This clone was seen just once. This sample includes further DNA sequences coding for the same CDR3. The rearrangement uses TRBV30 and TRBJ1-1, with no clear D. V was clipped by 0 bases and J by 4 bases, with 9 bases between them. The CDR3 runs to 13 residues. Germline V gene sequence: CDR1 GTSNPN, CDR2 SVGIG (reference sequence). CDR3: CAWSVIVGTEAFF. The CDR3 DNA reads TGTGCCTGGAGTGTAATAGTGGGCACTGAAGCTTTCTTT.

The chain's CDR3 is CASSLEITGELFF. The CDR3, as DNA: TGTGCCAGCAGCTTAGAAATCACCGGGGAGCTGTTTTTT. The J gene is TRBJ2-2, the V gene TRBV7-9; no clear D gene. The V end lost 1 base, the J end lost 4 bases, and 4 bases lay between the germline ends. Germline CDR1 is SEHNR and CDR2 is FQNEAQ (reference sequence). The CDR3 covers 13 residues.

The chain combines TRBV28 with TRBJ1-5; D not certain. Germline V CDR1 and CDR2: MDHEN, SYDVKM. The CDR3 consists of 13 residues. Trimming removed 2 bases at V and 7 bases at J, with 9 bases between. The CDR3 loop is CASSLPFEQPQHF. CDR3 DNA sequence: TGTGCCAGCAGTTTACCCTTCGAACAGCCCCAGCATTTT.

The V and J genes are TRBV5-1 and TRBJ2-1; D not resolved. V was shortened by 1 base and J by 6 bases, with 8 bases between the two germline ends. The CDR3 loop spans 13 amino acids. Germline V gene sequence: CDR1 SGHRS, CDR2 YFSETQ. The CDR3 sequence is CASSLNKVNEQFF. In DNA, the CDR3 is TGCGCCAGCAGCTTGAATAAGGTCAATGAGCAGTTCTTC.

The J gene is TRBJ1-2, the V gene TRBV14; possible D gene TRBD1, 6 bases. This CDR3 is 14 amino acids long. Germline CDR1 and CDR2: SGHDN and FVKESK. Trimming stripped 2 bases from V and 4 bases from J, with 11 bases between. CDR3 in DNA: TGTGCCAGCAGCCAACCGGGGGCGGGCTATGGCTACACCTTC. Residues: CASSQPGAGYGYTF.

With regard to this clone: In the same sample, other DNA sequences code for this CDR3. CDR3 in DNA: TGCGCCAGCAGCTTGGATTCGGTCTCCTACAATGAGCAGTTCTTC. Its protein is CASSLDSVSYNEQFF. The chain links TRBV5-1 to TRBJ2-1; D is unclear. Deletions cut 0 bases from V and 0 bases from J, with 7 bases between. The CDR3 covers 15 residues. The V gene's germline CDR1 is SGHRS and CDR2 YFSETQ.

The rearrangement uses TRBV10-3 and TRBJ2-7; the match to TRBD1 covers 10 bases. Germline V lookup: CDR1 ENHRY, CDR2 SYGVKD. This CDR3 comprises 14 residues. J lost 6 bases, V lost 1 base, and 3 bases had no gene match. In DNA form, the CDR3 reads TGTGCCATCAGTGAGTACAGGACAGGGGGCGAGCAGTACTTC. It yields the protein CAISEYRTGGEQYF.

The V gene is TRBV7-2, the J gene TRBJ2-4, with 10 bases fitting TRBD1. V lost 4 bases to trimming and J lost 8 bases; unmatched junction nucleotides: 11. The CDR3 contains 16 residues. Germline-derived CDR1 and CDR2 are SGHTA and FQGNSA. CDR3 bases: TGTGCCAGCAGCTCCCGACGGACAGGGGGAGCGGACATTCAGTACTTC. Translating it yields CASSSRRTGGADIQYF.

The chain carries TRBV15 and TRBJ2-7; tentatively, D is TRBD1 or TRBD2 (5 bases each). Deletions cut 0 bases from V and 3 bases from J, with 9 bases between. The CDR3 sequence is 14 residues long. Germline CDR1 is LNHNV and CDR2 is YYDKDF (reference sequence). The CDR3 region has the DNA TGTGCCACCAGCAGAGATCAGGGACGCTACGAGCAGTACTTC. Its protein product is CATSRDQGRYEQYF.

This chain links TRBV18 with TRBJ2-7, with a possible D match to TRBD2 (6 bases). The CDR3 is 15 amino acids. The V gene lost 2 bases and the J gene lost 0 bases, with 11 bases spanning the gap. Germline V gives CDR1 KGHSH, CDR2 LQKENI. The CDR3 loop reads CASSPGRLDSYEQYF. The DNA of the CDR3 is TGTGCCAGCTCACCAGGCCGACTAGACTCCTACGAGCAGTACTTC.

The chain joins TRBV27 to TRBJ2-7, with TRBD1 matching 9 bases. Germline lookup yields CDR1 MNHEY and CDR2 SMNVEV (reference sequence). The length of the CDR3 is 16 residues. Unmatched junction bases numbered 8, after V lost 1 base and J lost 4 bases. CDR3 sequence reads: CASSLWAGTGMYEQYF. CDR3 DNA: TGTGCCAGCAGTTTATGGGCCGGGACAGGGATGTACGAGCAGTACTTC.

V is TRBV2 and J is TRBJ2-7; D ambiguous. The V end was cut by 5 bases, the J end by 7 bases, with 15 bases between. From germline, CDR1 is SNHLY and CDR2 FYNNEI. The CDR3 covers 13 residues. As DNA, the CDR3 is TGTGCCAGCAGTAACCGCATTCCATTAGAGCAGTACTTC. This gives the protein CASSNRIPLEQYF. Drawing the rest from reference TRBV2 and TRBJ2-7, the complete variable domain is EPEVTQTPSHQVTQMGQEVILRCVPISNHLYFYWYRQILGQKVEFLVSFYNNEISEKSEIFDDQFSVERPDGSNFTLKIRSTKLEDSAMYFCASSNRIPLEQYFGPGTRLTVT.